These 9 T cell receptor beta chains came from one sample sequenced in a study of T cells in women clearing cervical HPV infection. The data were produced by immunoSEQ multiplex PCR, yet TCRdb's version contains in-frame clones alone and is incomplete. Its table lists tens of thousands of clones. Material for sequencing was blood buffy coat. The receptors here all came from a woman aged 18-69 years with a cervical HPV16 infection that either progressed to CIN3+ or cleared (not recorded which).

A remark on this clone: The CDR3 end is not reached by the read, which stops 3 residues before it; the germline J gene fills it in. The chain employs TRBV7-2 and TRBJ1-2, with a possible D match to TRBD1 (5 bases). CDR3 length: 13 residues. Per germline, CDR1 SGHTA and CDR2 FQGNSA. The CDR3 is CASSYRDSYDYTF. The CDR3 bases that were read are TGTGCCAGCAGCTACCGGGACTCCTACGAC. Filled out from reference TRBV7-2 and TRBJ1-2, the complete variable domain reads GAGVSQSPSNKVTEKGKDVELRCDPISGHTALYWYRQSLGQGLEFLIYFQGNSAPDKSGLPSDRFSAERTGGSVSTLTIQRTQQEDSAVYLCASSYRDSYDYTFGSGTRLTVV.

Remarks on this clone: The read stops 3 residues short of the end of the CDR3; the missing end is completed from the germline J gene. The chain employs TRBV5-4 and TRBJ2-1; 12 positions agree with TRBD2. The germline V gene encodes CDR1 SGHNT and CDR2 YYREEE (reference sequence). With V trimmed by 4 bases and J by 9 bases, 8 bases remained unmatched. The CDR3 is 15 amino acids. CDR3 residues: CASSLGLAGRTEQFF. CDR3 bases read: TGTGCCAGCAGCCTGGGACTAGCGGGCCGCACTGAG.

The CDR3 loop reads CASSPSGTGTKVAAFF. Incomplete CDR3 DNA: TGTGCCAGCTCACCAAGTGGGACAGGGACGAAGGTGGCA. The V and J genes are TRBV18 and TRBJ1-1, with TRBD1 matching 9 bases. The read ends 3 residues before the CDR3 terminus; that terminus is restored from the germline J gene. CDR1 and CDR2 from the germline V gene are KGHSH and LQKENI. The CDR3 loop spans 16 amino acids.

About this clone itself: Coverage ceases 3 residues before the CDR3 finishes, and the germline J gene fills in the end. This sequence joins TRBV20-1 and TRBJ2-1; 10 bases align to TRBD2. The germline CDR1 and CDR2 sequences are DFQATT and SNEGSKA (reference sequence). The CDR3 is 16 residues long. V dropped 0 bases and J dropped 1; count of bases not matched to a gene: 3. The covered CDR3 bases are TGCAGTGCTAGAGATCTAGCGGGGGAATCCTACAATGAG. Translation gives CSARDLAGESYNE. From start to end, the CDR3 is CSARDLAGESYNEQFF.

Turning to this clone: Read sequence stops 3 residues before the CDR3 end, and the germline J gene provides the missing end. The chain carries TRBV28 and TRBJ1-1; no definite D call. The CDR3 loop spans 14 amino acids. The V gene lost 1 base and the J gene lost 2 bases, with 8 bases spanning the gap. CDR1 MDHEN and CDR2 SYDVKM come from the germline V gene. Incomplete CDR3 DNA: TGTGCCAGCAGTTTATACAGACTAAACACTGAA. Translated: CASSLYRLNTE. Given in full, the CDR3 is CASSLYRLNTEAFF.

Partial CDR3 DNA: TGTGCCAGCAAGCATGAGGGGAACACCGGGGAG. Residues: CASKHEGNTGE. The entire CDR3 sequence reads CASKHEGNTGELFF. The chain is built from TRBV5-5 and TRBJ2-2; D may be TRBD2 (5 bases). The read gets to within 3 residues of the CDR3 end, and the germline J gene fills in the rest. The CDR3 loop spans 14 amino acids. Germline loops: CDR1 SGHKS, CDR2 YYEKEE (reference sequence). V was shortened by 6 bases and J by 1 base, with 10 bases between the two germline ends.

As regards this clone: The read halts 3 residues ahead of the CDR3 end, with the missing end drawn from the germline J gene. This chain links TRBV7-9 with TRBJ2-5, with D maybe TRBD1 (6 bases). V was cut by 4 bases and J by 0 bases, with 12 bases left in between. Germline loops: CDR1 SEHNR, CDR2 FQNEAQ (reference sequence). The CDR3 totals 15 residues. CDR3 protein: CASSSRTEYQETQYF. The covered CDR3 bases are TGTGCCAGCAGCTCGAGGACAGAGTACCAAGAGACC.

As concerns this clone: Mismatch with germline at one junction end may stem from a read error. The read ends 3 residues early relative to the CDR3; the germline J gene fills the gap. The chain has TRBV4-2 and TRBJ2-3; D remains unclear. This CDR3 has 12 residues. Germline CDR1 and CDR2: LGHNA and YNFKEQ. Partial CDR3 DNA: TGCGCCAGCAGCCTCGGCACAGATACG. Amino acid sequence: CASSLGTDT. The CDR3 in full is CASSLGTDTQYF.

About this clone itself: The read is 3 residues too short to cover the CDR3 end, so that end is filled in from the germline J gene. The gene calls are TRBV7-2 and TRBJ2-3; D remains ambiguous. This CDR3 contains 14 residues. Per germline, CDR1 SGHTA and CDR2 FQGNSA. Deletions cut 4 bases from V and 3 bases from J, with 11 bases between. The CDR3 here is CASSYTPRTDTQYF. CDR3 DNA, as far as it was read: TGTGCCAGCAGCTATACCCCTAGGACAGATACG.